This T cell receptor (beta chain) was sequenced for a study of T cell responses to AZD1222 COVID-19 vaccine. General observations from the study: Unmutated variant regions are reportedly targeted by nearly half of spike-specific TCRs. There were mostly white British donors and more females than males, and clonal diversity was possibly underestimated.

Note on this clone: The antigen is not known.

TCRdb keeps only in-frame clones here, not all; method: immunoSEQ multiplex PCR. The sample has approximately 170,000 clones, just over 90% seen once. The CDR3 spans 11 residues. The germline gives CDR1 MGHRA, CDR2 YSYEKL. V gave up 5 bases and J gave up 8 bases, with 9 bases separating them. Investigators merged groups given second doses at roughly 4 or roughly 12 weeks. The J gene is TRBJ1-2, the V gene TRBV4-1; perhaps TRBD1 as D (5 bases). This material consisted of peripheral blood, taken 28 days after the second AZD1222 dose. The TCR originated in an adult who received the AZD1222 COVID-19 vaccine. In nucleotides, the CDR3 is TGCGCCAGCAGCTCGCCAGGGGGCTACACCTTC. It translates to CASSSPGGYTF.